A selection of T cell receptor beta chains follows, all from one sample in a study of regulatory T cells in long-lasting Graves disease. Each CDR3 protein is one row after TCRdb ran MiXCR on the multiplex PCR reads. The sample records approximately 400,000 distinct CDR3 sequences, roughly 25% being singletons. The source was peripheral blood mononuclear cells (PBMCs), collected when the disease was refractory, from a patient treated with antithyroid drugs. The receptors here all came from a woman in her forties with Graves disease. Both conserved end residues are part of each CDR3. The order of the fields is clone size, CDR3 length, V gene, D gene, J gene, CDR3 protein, CDR3 DNA. A D gene is named only where the DNA matches it firmly. Only part of the rows carry a size: once, few, many, or a class if the clone is expanded.

size: many; length: 15; V: TRBV28; D: .; J: TRBJ1-1; CDR3: CASSFSPGANTEAFF; DNA: TGTGCCAGCAGTTTCAGCCCGGGGGCGAACACTGAAGCTTTCTTT
size: few; length: 15; V: TRBV16; D: TRBD1; J: TRBJ2-7; CDR3: CASSQSGTDSYEQYF; DNA: TGTGCCAGCAGCCAATCCGGGACAGACTCCTACGAGCAGTACTTC
size: .; length: 14; V: TRBV5-4; D: .; J: TRBJ2-7; CDR3: CASSFGTRTYEQYF; DNA: TGTGCCAGCAGCTTCGGGACGCGGACCTACGAGCAGTACTTC
size: .; length: 16; V: TRBV6-1; D: TRBD1; J: TRBJ2-1; CDR3: CASSARTGANYNEQFF; DNA: TGTGCCAGCAGTGCCAGGACAGGGGCCAACTACAATGAGCAGTTCTTC
size: .; length: 14; V: TRBV20-1; D: TRBD2; J: TRBJ2-7; CDR3: CSARDASGPYEQYF; DNA: TGCAGTGCTAGAGACGCTAGCGGACCCTACGAGCAGTACTTC
size: few; length: 16; V: TRBV11-3; D: .; J: TRBJ2-7; CDR3: CASSLDQGTTTYEQYF; DNA: TGTGCCAGCAGCTTAGATCAGGGTACCACCACCTACGAGCAGTACTTC
size: many; length: 14; V: TRBV7-9; D: .; J: TRBJ1-6; CDR3: CASSFNGGNSPLHF; DNA: TGTGCCAGCAGCTTTAACGGGGGTAATTCACCCCTCCACTTT
size: many; length: 13; V: TRBV2; D: .; J: TRBJ1-4; CDR3: CASSVRTEEKLFF; DNA: TGTGCCAGCAGTGTTAGGACTGAAGAAAAACTGTTTTTT
size: many; length: 12; V: TRBV2; D: .; J: TRBJ2-1; CDR3: CASSRMYNEQFF; DNA: TGTGCCAGCAGTCGGATGTACAATGAGCAGTTCTTC
size: many; length: 16; V: TRBV28; D: .; J: TRBJ2-7; CDR3: CASSFQGTPLSYEQYF; DNA: TGTGCCAGCAGTTTTCAGGGGACCCCTCTTTCCTACGAGCAGTACTTC
size: many; length: 15; V: TRBV12-3/TRBV12-4; D: TRBD1; J: TRBJ1-5; CDR3: CASKRTGTLGQPQHF; DNA: TGTGCCAGCAAAAGGACAGGAACCCTTGGTCAGCCCCAGCATTTT
size: .; length: 16; V: TRBV12-3/TRBV12-4; D: .; J: TRBJ2-1; CDR3: CASSLAGPANYNEQFF; DNA: TGTGCCAGCAGTTTAGCGGGTCCAGCGAACTACAATGAGCAGTTCTTC
size: few; length: 14; V: TRBV10-3; D: .; J: TRBJ2-7; CDR3: CAISPPESSYEQYF; DNA: TGTGCCATCAGTCCTCCAGAGAGCTCCTACGAGCAGTACTTC
size: few; length: 13; V: TRBV19; D: .; J: TRBJ1-2; CDR3: CASMMGGTYGYTF; DNA: TGTGCCAGTATGATGGGCGGCACCTATGGCTACACCTTC
size: many; length: 14; V: TRBV28; D: .; J: TRBJ1-2; CDR3: CASSVRGGFYGYTF; DNA: TGTGCCAGCAGTGTGCGGGGCGGTTTTTACGGCTACACCTTC
size: many; length: 15; V: TRBV12-3/TRBV12-4; D: TRBD2; J: TRBJ2-7; CDR3: CASSRRLAGNLVQYF; DNA: TGTGCCAGCAGCCGCCGACTAGCGGGAAACTTGGTGCAGTACTTC
size: .; length: 15; V: TRBV12-3/TRBV12-4; D: .; J: TRBJ2-1; CDR3: CASSFSTQAYNEQFF; DNA: TGTGCCAGCAGTTTTTCCACACAGGCTTACAATGAGCAGTTCTTC
size: many; length: 15; V: TRBV28; D: .; J: TRBJ2-5; CDR3: CASSLAGHLQETQYF; DNA: TGTGCCAGCAGTTTGGCGGGGCACCTCCAAGAGACCCAGTACTTC
size: .; length: 16; V: TRBV7-3; D: .; J: TRBJ2-2; CDR3: CASSTSGTMNTGELFF; DNA: TGTGCCAGCTCTACTTCCGGGACAATGAACACCGGGGAGCTGTTTTTT
size: .; length: 15; V: TRBV7-9; D: .; J: TRBJ2-1; CDR3: CASSLPWAGKNEQFF; DNA: TGTGCCAGCAGCCTGCCGTGGGCGGGAAAGAATGAGCAGTTCTTC
size: .; length: 13; V: TRBV11-3; D: .; J: TRBJ1-1; CDR3: CASSQENGAHTRF; DNA: TGTGCCAGCAGCCAAGAGAATGGCGCTCACACCAGATTT
size: .; length: 15; V: TRBV4-1; D: .; J: TRBJ1-5; CDR3: CASSQLPYSNQPQHF; DNA: TGCGCCAGCAGCCAACTTCCTTATAGCAATCAGCCCCAGCATTTT
size: few; length: 11; V: TRBV12-3/TRBV12-4; D: .; J: TRBJ1-2; CDR3: CASSFEGANTF; DNA: TGTGCCAGCAGTTTTGAAGGAGCGAACACCTTC
size: few; length: 12; V: TRBV12-3/TRBV12-4; D: .; J: TRBJ2-5; CDR3: CASSASSKTQYF; DNA: TGTGCCAGCAGCGCCTCAAGTAAGACCCAGTACTTC
size: .; length: 15; V: TRBV5-1; D: TRBD2; J: TRBJ2-2; CDR3: CASSLRLAGAGELFF; DNA: TGCGCCAGCAGCTTGAGATTAGCGGGAGCCGGGGAGCTGTTTTTT
size: many; length: 13; V: TRBV12-3/TRBV12-4; D: .; J: TRBJ1-5; CDR3: CASGQYSNQPQHF; DNA: TGTGCCTCGGGGCAGTATAGCAATCAGCCCCAGCATTTT
size: few; length: 16; V: TRBV3-1; D: TRBD2; J: TRBJ2-7; CDR3: CASSQVLRGRCHEQYF; DNA: TGTGCCAGCAGCCAAGTTCTCCGCGGGAGATGCCACGAGCAGTACTTC
size: many; length: 16; V: TRBV28; D: .; J: TRBJ2-5; CDR3: CASSLRRYRVQETQYF; DNA: TGTGCCAGCAGTTTGAGACGATACAGGGTACAAGAGACCCAGTACTTC
size: .; length: 17; V: TRBV2; D: TRBD2; J: TRBJ2-1; CDR3: CASSLQLAGEFSGEQFF; DNA: TGTGCCAGCAGCCTACAATTAGCGGGAGAATTTTCAGGCGAGCAGTTCTTC
size: .; length: 12; V: TRBV12-3/TRBV12-4; D: .; J: TRBJ1-2; CDR3: CASSGTNYGYTF; DNA: TGTGCCAGCAGCGGGACAAACTATGGCTACACCTTC
size: many; length: 15; V: TRBV28; D: TRBD1; J: TRBJ2-7; CDR3: CASSLPGQGALVQYF; DNA: TGTGCCAGCAGTTTACCGGGACAGGGGGCTCTCGTGCAGTACTTC
size: many; length: 13; V: TRBV28; D: .; J: TRBJ2-7; CDR3: CASSFLGAGEQYF; DNA: TGTGCCAGCAGTTTTTTAGGGGCCGGCGAGCAGTACTTC
size: few; length: 12; V: TRBV29-1; D: .; J: TRBJ2-5; CDR3: CSVEGLGETQYF; DNA: TGCAGCGTTGAGGGTCTAGGGGAGACCCAGTACTTC
size: .; length: 14; V: TRBV19; D: TRBD1; J: TRBJ2-7; CDR3: CANSPRTGSYEQYF; DNA: TGTGCCAATAGTCCAAGGACAGGGAGCTACGAGCAGTACTTC
size: few; length: 14; V: TRBV20-1; D: .; J: TRBJ2-5; CDR3: CSARDRSGWETQYF; DNA: TGCAGTGCTAGAGATCGAAGCGGGTGGGAGACCCAGTACTTC
size: many; length: 12; V: TRBV29-1; D: TRBD1; J: TRBJ1-2; CDR3: CSVYWTGYGYTF; DNA: TGCAGCGTTTACTGGACAGGGTATGGCTACACCTTC
size: many; length: 13; V: TRBV2; D: TRBD1; J: TRBJ2-7; CDR3: CASSEYRGYEQYF; DNA: TGTGCCAGCAGTGAATACAGGGGCTACGAGCAGTACTTC
size: many; length: 14; V: TRBV6-1; D: .; J: TRBJ2-5; CDR3: CASSDYNRRETQYF; DNA: TGTGCCAGCAGTGACTATAACCGCCGGGAGACCCAGTACTTC
size: few; length: 16; V: TRBV4-1; D: TRBD1; J: TRBJ1-5; CDR3: CASSQLRDRDDQPQHF; DNA: TGCGCCAGCAGCCAACTCCGGGACAGGGATGATCAGCCCCAGCATTTT
size: .; length: 15; V: TRBV12-3/TRBV12-4; D: TRBD2; J: TRBJ2-1; CDR3: CASRPTSGRGDEQFF; DNA: TGTGCCAGCAGACCGACTAGCGGGAGAGGCGATGAGCAGTTCTTC
size: .; length: 14; V: TRBV20-1; D: .; J: TRBJ2-7; CDR3: CSASKGVGSYEQYF; DNA: TGCAGTGCTAGTAAGGGGGTCGGGTCCTACGAGCAGTACTTC
size: .; length: 16; V: TRBV7-3; D: TRBD1; J: TRBJ2-3; CDR3: CASSLTGRGYTDTQYF; DNA: TGTGCCAGCAGCTTAACGGGCAGGGGGTACACAGATACGCAGTATTTT
size: many; length: 15; V: TRBV7-3; D: .; J: TRBJ1-2; CDR3: CASSSPSGPHHGYTF; DNA: TGTGCCAGCAGCTCCCCGTCCGGACCTCACCATGGCTACACCTTC
size: .; length: 16; V: TRBV5-1; D: .; J: TRBJ1-1; CDR3: CASSLAQPRANTEAFF; DNA: TGCGCCAGCAGCTTGGCCCAGCCGAGGGCGAACACTGAAGCTTTCTTT
size: .; length: 16; V: TRBV6-5; D: .; J: TRBJ2-4; CDR3: CASSYQQGLPKNIQYF; DNA: TGTGCCAGCAGTTATCAACAGGGCTTGCCCAAAAACATTCAGTACTTC
size: .; length: 20; V: TRBV28; D: TRBD2; J: TRBJ2-3; CDR3: CASNLPGLAGGVLFTDTQYF; DNA: TGTGCCAGCAACCTACCGGGACTAGCGGGAGGGGTACTATTCACAGATACGCAGTATTTT
size: many; length: 12; V: TRBV19; D: .; J: TRBJ1-1; CDR3: CASGPLNTEAFF; DNA: TGTGCCAGTGGCCCCTTGAACACTGAAGCTTTCTTT
size: .; length: 16; V: TRBV29-1; D: TRBD2; J: TRBJ2-7; CDR3: CSVVWSGGVDYYEQYF; DNA: TGCAGCGTTGTTTGGAGCGGGGGAGTGGATTACTACGAGCAGTACTTC
size: .; length: 15; V: TRBV11-3; D: .; J: TRBJ2-6; CDR3: CASSFGQPGANVLTF; DNA: TGTGCCAGCAGCTTTGGACAACCTGGGGCCAACGTCCTGACTTTC
size: .; length: 19; V: TRBV28; D: TRBD1; J: TRBJ2-7; CDR3: CASSLSIKGQGRPSYEQYF; DNA: TGTGCCAGCAGTTTATCCATTAAGGGACAGGGGCGGCCCTCCTACGAGCAGTACTTC
size: many; length: 16; V: TRBV5-5; D: .; J: TRBJ2-6; CDR3: CASSWDPWAGANVLTF; DNA: TGTGCCAGCAGCTGGGATCCTTGGGCTGGGGCCAACGTCCTGACTTTC
size: .; length: 15; V: TRBV29-1; D: .; J: TRBJ2-7; CDR3: CSVEDQREGGYEQYF; DNA: TGCAGCGTTGAAGATCAAAGGGAGGGGGGCTACGAGCAGTACTTC
size: many; length: 15; V: TRBV11-2; D: .; J: TRBJ2-7; CDR3: CASSLEARSSYEQYF; DNA: TGTGCCAGCAGCTTAGAGGCCAGGAGCTCCTACGAGCAGTACTTC
size: once; length: 13; V: TRBV4-1; D: .; J: TRBJ1-4; CDR3: CASSQEYEEKLFF; DNA: TGCGCCAGCAGCCAAGAATATGAAGAAAAACTGTTTTTT
size: .; length: 13; V: TRBV20-1; D: .; J: TRBJ1-3; CDR3: CSPRDITGNTIYF; DNA: TGCAGTCCCCGGGACATCACTGGAAACACCATATATTTT